The clone carrying this T cell receptor (beta chain) was seen more than once but under ten times. Its antigen remains unidentified. The data stem from a study of beta chain features in type 1 diabetes. Study observations and caveats: Compared to healthy donors, patients appeared to have naive, central memory and Treg TCRB repertoires that were more alike. In every one of the four CD4+ subsets, TCRB CDR3s were moderately but significantly shorter in Type 1 diabetes patients.

The CDR3 contains 16 residues. J lost 4 bases, V lost 5 bases, and 10 bases had no gene match. Germline values: CDR1 SGHVS, CDR2 FNYEAQ. Every isolated RNA sample was fully reverse transcribed, so sequencing captured expressed TCRB transcripts. About 3.5 million reads, on average, came from each naive, central memory and regulatory T cell sample. Clones were sequenced by immunoSEQ multiplex PCR, and TCRdb holds only the in-frame ones, with some missing. The sample holds 200,000 to 300,000 clones, approximately 15% seen once. Sequencing was performed on naive CD4+ T cells from blood. This TCR derives from a man in his thirties or forties with type 1 diabetes. The rearrangement uses TRBV7-6 and TRBJ2-3, with 9 bases lining up with TRBD2. The CDR3 DNA sequence: TGTGCCAGCAGCCACCGGAATGGCGGGAGGGCAGATACGCAGTATTTT. Amino acids: CASSHRNGGRADTQYF.